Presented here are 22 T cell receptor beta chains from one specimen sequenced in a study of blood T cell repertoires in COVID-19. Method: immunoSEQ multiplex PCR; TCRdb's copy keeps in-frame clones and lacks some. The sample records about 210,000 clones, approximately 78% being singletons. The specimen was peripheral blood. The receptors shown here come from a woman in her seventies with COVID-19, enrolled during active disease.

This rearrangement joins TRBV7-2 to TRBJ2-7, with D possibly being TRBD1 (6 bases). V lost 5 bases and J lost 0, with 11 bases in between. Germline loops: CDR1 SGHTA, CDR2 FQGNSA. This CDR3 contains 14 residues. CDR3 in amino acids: CASSGNRASYEQYF. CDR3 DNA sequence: TGTGCCAGCAGCGGGAACAGGGCCTCCTACGAGCAGTACTTC.

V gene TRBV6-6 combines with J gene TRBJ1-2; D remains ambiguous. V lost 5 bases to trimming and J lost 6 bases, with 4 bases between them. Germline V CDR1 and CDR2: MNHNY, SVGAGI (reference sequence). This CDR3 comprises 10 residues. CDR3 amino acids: CASSGDGYTF. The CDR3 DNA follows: TGTGCCAGCAGTGGAGATGGCTACACCTTC.

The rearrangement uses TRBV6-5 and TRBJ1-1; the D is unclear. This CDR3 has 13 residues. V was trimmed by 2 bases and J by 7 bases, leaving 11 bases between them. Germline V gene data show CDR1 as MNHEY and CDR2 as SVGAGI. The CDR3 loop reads CASSYGGRGEAFF. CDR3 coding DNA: TGTGCCAGCAGTTACGGCGGCCGGGGTGAAGCTTTCTTT.

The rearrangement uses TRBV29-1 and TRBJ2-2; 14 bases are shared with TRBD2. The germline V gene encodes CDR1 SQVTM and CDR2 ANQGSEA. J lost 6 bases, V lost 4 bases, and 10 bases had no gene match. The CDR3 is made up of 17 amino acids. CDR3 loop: CSVGLAPGLAGAGELFF. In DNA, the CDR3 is TGCAGCGTTGGTCTGGCTCCGGGACTAGCGGGAGCCGGGGAGCTGTTTTTT.

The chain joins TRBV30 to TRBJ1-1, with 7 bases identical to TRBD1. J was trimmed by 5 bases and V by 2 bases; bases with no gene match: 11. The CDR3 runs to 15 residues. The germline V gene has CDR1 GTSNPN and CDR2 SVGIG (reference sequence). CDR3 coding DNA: TGTGCCTGGAGTCTGAAGGGGGCCGGAAGGACTGAAGCTTTCTTT. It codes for CAWSLKGAGRTEAFF.

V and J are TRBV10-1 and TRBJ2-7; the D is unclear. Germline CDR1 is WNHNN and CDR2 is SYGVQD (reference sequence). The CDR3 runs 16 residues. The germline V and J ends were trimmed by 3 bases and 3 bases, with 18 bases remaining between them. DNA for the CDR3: TGCGCCAGCAGTGACTCGATCCGGGTCATCATCTACGAGCAGTACTTC. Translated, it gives CASSDSIRVIIYEQYF.

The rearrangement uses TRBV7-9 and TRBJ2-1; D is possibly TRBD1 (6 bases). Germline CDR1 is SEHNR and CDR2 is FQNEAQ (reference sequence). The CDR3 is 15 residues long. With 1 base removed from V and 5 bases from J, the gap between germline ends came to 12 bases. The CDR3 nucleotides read TGTGCCAGCAGCTTAGGCAGGGGACCAAACAATGAGCAGTTCTTC. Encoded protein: CASSLGRGPNNEQFF.

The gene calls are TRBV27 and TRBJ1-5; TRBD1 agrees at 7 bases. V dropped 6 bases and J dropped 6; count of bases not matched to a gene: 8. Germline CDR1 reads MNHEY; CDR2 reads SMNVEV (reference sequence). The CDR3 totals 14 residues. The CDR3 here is CASSNDRQGQPQHF. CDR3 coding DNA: TGTGCCAGCAGCAATGACAGACAGGGTCAGCCCCAGCATTTT.

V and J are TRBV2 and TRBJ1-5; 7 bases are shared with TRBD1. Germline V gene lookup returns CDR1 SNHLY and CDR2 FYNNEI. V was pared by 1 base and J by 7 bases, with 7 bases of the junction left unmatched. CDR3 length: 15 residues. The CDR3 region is CASSEVQGQRQPQHF. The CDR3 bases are TGTGCCAGCAGTGAAGTACAGGGACAGAGACAGCCCCAGCATTTT.

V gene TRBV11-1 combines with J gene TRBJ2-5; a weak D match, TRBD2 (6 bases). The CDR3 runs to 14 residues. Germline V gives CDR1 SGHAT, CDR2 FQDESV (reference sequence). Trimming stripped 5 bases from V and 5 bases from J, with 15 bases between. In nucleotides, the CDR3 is TGTGCCAGCAGCCCCTTTCGTAGCGGCGAGACCCAGTACTTC. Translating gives CASSPFRSGETQYF.

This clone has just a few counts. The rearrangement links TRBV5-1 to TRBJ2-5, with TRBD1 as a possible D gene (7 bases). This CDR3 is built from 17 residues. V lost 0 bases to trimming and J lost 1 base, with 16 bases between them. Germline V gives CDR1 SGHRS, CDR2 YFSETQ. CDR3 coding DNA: TGCGCCAGCAGCTTGGATGGGCCAGGGGGGATCCAAGAGACCCAGTACTTC. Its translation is CASSLDGPGGIQETQYF.

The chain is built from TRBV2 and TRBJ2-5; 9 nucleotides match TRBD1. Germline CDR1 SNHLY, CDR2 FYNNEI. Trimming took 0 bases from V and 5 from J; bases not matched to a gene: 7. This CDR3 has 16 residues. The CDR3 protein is CASSEAQQGARETQYF. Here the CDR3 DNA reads TGTGCCAGCAGTGAAGCGCAACAGGGGGCACGGGAGACCCAGTACTTC. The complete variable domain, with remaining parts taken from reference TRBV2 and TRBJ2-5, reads EPEVTQTPSHQVTQMGQEVILRCVPISNHLYFYWYRQILGQKVEFLVSFYNNEISEKSEIFDDQFSVERPDGSNFTLKIRSTKLEDSAMYFCASSEAQQGARETQYFGPGTRLLVL.

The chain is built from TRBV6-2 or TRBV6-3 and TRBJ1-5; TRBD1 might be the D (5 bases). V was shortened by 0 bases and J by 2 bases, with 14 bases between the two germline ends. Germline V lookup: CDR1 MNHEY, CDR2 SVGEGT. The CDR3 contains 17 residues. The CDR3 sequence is CASSYSILGGGNQPQHF. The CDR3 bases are TGTGCCAGCAGTTACTCGATATTGGGAGGGGGCAATCAGCCCCAGCATTTT.

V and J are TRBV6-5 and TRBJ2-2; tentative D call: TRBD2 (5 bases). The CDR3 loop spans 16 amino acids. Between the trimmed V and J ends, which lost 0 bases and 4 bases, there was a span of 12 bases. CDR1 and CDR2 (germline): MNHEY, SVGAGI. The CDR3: CASSYSRYLATGELFF. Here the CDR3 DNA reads TGTGCCAGCAGTTACTCGAGGTACCTAGCCACCGGGGAGCTGTTTTTT.

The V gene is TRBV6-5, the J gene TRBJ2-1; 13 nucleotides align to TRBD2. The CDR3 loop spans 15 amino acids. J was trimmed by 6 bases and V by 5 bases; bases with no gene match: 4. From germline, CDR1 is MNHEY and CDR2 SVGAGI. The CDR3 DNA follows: TGTGCCAGCAGTACACTAGCGGGAGGGGTCAATGAGCAGTTCTTC. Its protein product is CASSTLAGGVNEQFF.

The CDR3 sequence is CSASESGFLKKYF. DNA of the CDR3: TGCAGTGCTAGTGAATCGGGGTTCCTCAAAAAGTACTTC. This sequence joins TRBV20-1 and TRBJ2-7; TRBD2 might be the D (5 bases). Germline assignment: CDR1 DFQATT and CDR2 SNEGSKA (reference sequence). Trimming took off 3 bases at V and 11 bases at J, with 20 bases between the two ends. There are 13 residues in the CDR3.

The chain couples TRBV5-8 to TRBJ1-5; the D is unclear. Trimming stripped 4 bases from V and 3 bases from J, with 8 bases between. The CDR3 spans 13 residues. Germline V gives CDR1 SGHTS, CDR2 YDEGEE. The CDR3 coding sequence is TGTGCCAGCAGCCTCCCCTACAATCAGCCCCAGCATTTT. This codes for CASSLPYNQPQHF.

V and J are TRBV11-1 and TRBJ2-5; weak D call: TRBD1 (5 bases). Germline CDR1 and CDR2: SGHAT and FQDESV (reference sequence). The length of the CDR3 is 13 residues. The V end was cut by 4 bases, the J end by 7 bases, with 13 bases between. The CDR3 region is CASSSQGPGTQYF. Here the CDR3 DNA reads TGTGCCAGCAGCTCTCAGGGCCCGGGGACCCAGTACTTC. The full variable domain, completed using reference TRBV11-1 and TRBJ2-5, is EAEVAQSPRYKITEKSQAVAFWCDPISGHATLYWYRQILGQGPELLVQFQDESVVDDSQLPKDRFSAERLKGVDSTLKIQPAELGDSAMYLCASSSQGPGTQYFGPGTRLLVL.

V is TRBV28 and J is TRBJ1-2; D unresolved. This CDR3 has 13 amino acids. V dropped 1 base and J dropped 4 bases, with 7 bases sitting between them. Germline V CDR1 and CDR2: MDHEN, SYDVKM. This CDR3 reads CASSLSGFYGYTF. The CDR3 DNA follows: TGTGCCAGCAGTTTATCGGGGTTCTATGGCTACACCTTC.

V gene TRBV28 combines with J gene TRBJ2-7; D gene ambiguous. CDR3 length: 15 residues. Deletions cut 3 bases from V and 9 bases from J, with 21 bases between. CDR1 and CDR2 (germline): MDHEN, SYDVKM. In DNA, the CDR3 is TGTGCCAGCAGTTTGCGAGCGATCACCGTCTATGGGCAGTACTTC. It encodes CASSLRAITVYGQYF.

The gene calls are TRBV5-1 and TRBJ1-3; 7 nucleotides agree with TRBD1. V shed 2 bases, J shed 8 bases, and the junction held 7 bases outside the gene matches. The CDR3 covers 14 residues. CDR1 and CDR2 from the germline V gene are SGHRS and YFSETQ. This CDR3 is CASSFAGGADTIYF. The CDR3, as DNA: TGCGCCAGCAGCTTCGCAGGGGGTGCGGACACCATATATTTT.

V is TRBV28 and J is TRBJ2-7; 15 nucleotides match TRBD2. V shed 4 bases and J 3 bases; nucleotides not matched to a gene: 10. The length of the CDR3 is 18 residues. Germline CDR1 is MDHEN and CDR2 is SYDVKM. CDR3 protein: CASSSPGLAGGSNYEQYF. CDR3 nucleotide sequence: TGTGCCAGCAGTTCACCGGGACTAGCGGGAGGAAGTAACTACGAGCAGTACTTC.